A few counts support the clone carrying this T cell receptor (beta chain). These data are taken from a study of ipilimumab plus nivolumab after autologous stem cell transplantation. Study summary: Patients received a median of about 5 ipilimumab and roughly 8 nivolumab doses.

The protocol was immunoSEQ multiplex PCR, while the TCRdb copy is restricted to in-frame clones and leaves out a portion. The table shows more than 20,000 clones, with around 80% occurring only once. Unmatched junction bases numbered 6, after V lost 3 bases and J lost 6 bases. The germline V gene has CDR1 LNHDA and CDR2 SQIVND (reference sequence). CDR3 length: 15 amino acids. Ipilimumab, 1 mg/kg, started 14 to 28 days after autologous transplant. The chain recombines TRBV19 with TRBJ1-5; TRBD1 matches at 9 bases. This material consisted of PBMCs, taken in a trial of ipilimumab plus nivolumab as post-transplant consolidation. The sequence was obtained from a male donor with diffuse large B-cell lymphoma. The CDR3 is CASSMGQGEPQPQHF. The CDR3, as DNA: TGTGCCAGTAGTATGGGACAGGGTGAACCTCAGCCCCAGCATTTT.